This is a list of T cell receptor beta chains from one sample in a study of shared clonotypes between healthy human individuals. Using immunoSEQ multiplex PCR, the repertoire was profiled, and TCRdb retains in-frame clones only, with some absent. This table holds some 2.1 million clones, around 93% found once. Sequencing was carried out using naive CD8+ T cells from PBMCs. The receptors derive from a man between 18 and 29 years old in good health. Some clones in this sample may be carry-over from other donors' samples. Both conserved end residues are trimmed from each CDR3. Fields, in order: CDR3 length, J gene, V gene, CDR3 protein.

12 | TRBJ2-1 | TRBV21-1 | ASSNVAGVDEQF
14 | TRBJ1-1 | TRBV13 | ASRPRGQGVNTEAF
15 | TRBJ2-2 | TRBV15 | AASRDLASGRTGELF
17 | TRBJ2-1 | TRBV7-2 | ASSPNLAGGRTPYNEQF
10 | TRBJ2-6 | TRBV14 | ASSQWGSVLT
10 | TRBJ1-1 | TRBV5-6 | ASSLASQEAF
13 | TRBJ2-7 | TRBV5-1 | ASSLSGASSYEQY
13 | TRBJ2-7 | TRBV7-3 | ASSPGNRGHHEQY
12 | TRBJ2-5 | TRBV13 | ASSNKPHQETQY
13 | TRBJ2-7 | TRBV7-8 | ASSLVGPPVDEQY
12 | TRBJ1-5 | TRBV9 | ASSEGAGGQPQH
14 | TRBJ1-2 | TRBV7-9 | ASSLALSRGPYGYT
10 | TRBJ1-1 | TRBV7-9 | ASSLTNTEAF
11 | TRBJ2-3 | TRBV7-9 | ASSSYTTDTQY
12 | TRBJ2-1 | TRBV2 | ASSDRATYNEQF